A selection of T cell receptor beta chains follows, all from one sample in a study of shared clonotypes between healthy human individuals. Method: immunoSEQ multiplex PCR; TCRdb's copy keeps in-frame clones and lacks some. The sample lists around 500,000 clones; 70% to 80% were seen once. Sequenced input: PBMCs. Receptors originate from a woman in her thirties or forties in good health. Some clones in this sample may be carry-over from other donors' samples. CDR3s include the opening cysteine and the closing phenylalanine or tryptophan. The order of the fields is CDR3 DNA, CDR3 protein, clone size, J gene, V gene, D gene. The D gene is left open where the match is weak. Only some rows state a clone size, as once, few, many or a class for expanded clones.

DNA: TGTGCCAGCAGTCCAGGACTAGCGGGAGTGGGCCGTGAAGATACGCAGTATTTT
CDR3: CASSPGLAGVGREDTQYF
size: -
J: TRBJ2-3
V: TRBV27
D: TRBD2

DNA: TGTGCCAGCAGCCCGAGCCATTGGGGAGATACGCAGTATTTT
CDR3: CASSPSHWGDTQYF
size: -
J: TRBJ2-3
V: TRBV9
D: -

DNA: TGTGCCAGCAGTTCCCTTAGCGGGGGGGGCCCGCATGAGCAGTTCTTC
CDR3: CASSSLSGGGPHEQFF
size: -
J: TRBJ2-1
V: TRBV27
D: TRBD2

DNA: TGTGCCAGCAGCTTTAGGGGTAGACTAGCGGGAGATGAGGAGACCCAGTACTTC
CDR3: CASSFRGRLAGDEETQYF
size: -
J: TRBJ2-5
V: TRBV13
D: TRBD2

DNA: TGTGCCAGTAGTCTCACCGGGCCTCCCCAGGAGCTGTTTTTT
CDR3: CASSLTGPPQELFF
size: -
J: TRBJ2-2
V: TRBV19
D: -

DNA: TGTGCCAGCAGCGAAACTAGCGGGCGACTATATAGCACAGATACGCAGTATTTT
CDR3: CASSETSGRLYSTDTQYF
size: -
J: TRBJ2-3
V: TRBV5-8
D: TRBD2

DNA: TGTGCCAGCAGTGGGAGGGTAGCGGGATTCACAGATACGCAGTATTTT
CDR3: CASSGRVAGFTDTQYF
size: -
J: TRBJ2-3
V: TRBV6-1
D: TRBD2

DNA: TGCGCCAGCAGCCAAGCCCCGGCGGGAACTAATGAAAAACTGTTTTTT
CDR3: CASSQAPAGTNEKLFF
size: -
J: TRBJ1-4
V: TRBV4-3
D: -

DNA: TGTGCCAGCAGCTTAGCCTCGGGGGAGGTGCAGTTCTTC
CDR3: CASSLASGEVQFF
size: once
J: TRBJ2-1
V: TRBV7-2
D: -

DNA: TGTGCCAGTAGTAAGGACAGGGATAATCAGCCCCAGCATTTT
CDR3: CASSKDRDNQPQHF
size: -
J: TRBJ1-5
V: TRBV19
D: TRBD1

DNA: TGTGCCAGCAGTGAAGGGACGGAAGGGGAGACCCAGTACTTC
CDR3: CASSEGTEGETQYF
size: -
J: TRBJ2-5
V: TRBV2
D: -

DNA: TGTGCCAGCAGCTCCCAAATAGGGGACACTGAAGCTTTCTTT
CDR3: CASSSQIGDTEAFF
size: -
J: TRBJ1-1
V: TRBV7-6
D: -

DNA: TGTGCCATCAGGAGGGGGCAAAATTCACCCCTCCACTTT
CDR3: CAIRRGQNSPLHF
size: -
J: TRBJ1-6
V: TRBV10-3
D: TRBD1

DNA: TGTGCCATCAGCCCCGGCACGCTAGCGGGAGGGATGGAGACCCAGTACTTC
CDR3: CAISPGTLAGGMETQYF
size: -
J: TRBJ2-5
V: TRBV10-3
D: TRBD2

DNA: TGTGCCAGCAGTCGGACACCAGTTGGCAATCAGCCCCAGCATTTT
CDR3: CASSRTPVGNQPQHF
size: -
J: TRBJ1-5
V: TRBV28
D: -

DNA: TGTGCCAGCTCCCCTCTGGCAGGGGGCAGCGAGACCCAGTACTTC
CDR3: CASSPLAGGSETQYF
size: -
J: TRBJ2-5
V: TRBV28
D: TRBD1

DNA: TGTGCCAGCTCACCACCGGCCGGGGCCATTCAGTACTTC
CDR3: CASSPPAGAIQYF
size: few
J: TRBJ2-4
V: TRBV18
D: -

DNA: TGTGCCAGCAGTGTGGCGGCCCGGAATGAGCAGTTCTTC
CDR3: CASSVAARNEQFF
size: -
J: TRBJ2-1
V: TRBV6-1
D: -

DNA: TGCAGCGTCGAAGAACGGGACTACTATATAAGGGATGAGCAGTTCTTC
CDR3: CSVEERDYYIRDEQFF
size: once
J: TRBJ2-1
V: TRBV29-1
D: TRBD2

DNA: TGTGCCAGCAGTGACTTGGCTAGCAGTGAGCAGTTCTTC
CDR3: CASSDLASSEQFF
size: once
J: TRBJ2-1
V: TRBV6-4
D: -

DNA: TGTGCCAGTAGTCCCCGGGCAGGGGGCTCCTACGAGCAGTACTTC
CDR3: CASSPRAGGSYEQYF
size: -
J: TRBJ2-7
V: TRBV19
D: TRBD1

DNA: TGTGCCAGCAGCTTAGGCCGGGAGGGCACCGGGGAGCTGTTTTTT
CDR3: CASSLGREGTGELFF
size: once
J: TRBJ2-2
V: TRBV7-2
D: TRBD2

DNA: TGTGCCAGCAGTTCCTATAAACTAGCGGGAGTGCAGAATGAGCAGTTCTTC
CDR3: CASSSYKLAGVQNEQFF
size: few
J: TRBJ2-1
V: TRBV7-9
D: TRBD2

DNA: TGTGCCAGCGGCCTAAAGGGAATAGAAGCTTTCTTT
CDR3: CASGLKGIEAFF
size: -
J: TRBJ1-1
V: TRBV5-4
D: -

DNA: TGCGCCAGCAGCGCAACCGGGACTAGCGGGAACAATGAGCAGTTCTTC
CDR3: CASSATGTSGNNEQFF
size: -
J: TRBJ2-1
V: TRBV5-1
D: TRBD2

DNA: TGTGCCAGCAGCCTGGGACAGGCTGAAGAGACCCAGTACTTC
CDR3: CASSLGQAEETQYF
size: once
J: TRBJ2-5
V: TRBV7-2
D: TRBD1

DNA: TGTGCCAGCAGCTCAAAATCCGGGACAGGGGACGAGACCCAGTACTTC
CDR3: CASSSKSGTGDETQYF
size: -
J: TRBJ2-5
V: TRBV5-4
D: TRBD1

DNA: TGCGCCAGCAGCCGGGATGGGGGAGAGGGATACGAGCAGTACTTC
CDR3: CASSRDGGEGYEQYF
size: -
J: TRBJ2-7
V: TRBV5-1
D: -

DNA: TGTGCCTGGAGTGTTTTGGGACGTGCAAACTATGGCTACACCTTC
CDR3: CAWSVLGRANYGYTF
size: -
J: TRBJ1-2
V: TRBV30
D: -

DNA: TGTGCCAGCAGCCCCCCCGGCATCGATACGCAGTATTTT
CDR3: CASSPPGIDTQYF
size: -
J: TRBJ2-3
V: TRBV7-2
D: -

DNA: TGCGCCAGCAGCCGGGGGACTAGCGGGGGCACAGATACGCAGTATTTT
CDR3: CASSRGTSGGTDTQYF
size: once
J: TRBJ2-3
V: TRBV5-1
D: TRBD2

DNA: TGTGCCAGCAGCCAAGAGACTAGCGGGAGCTATGAGCAGTTCTTC
CDR3: CASSQETSGSYEQFF
size: -
J: TRBJ2-1
V: TRBV5-4
D: TRBD2

DNA: TGTGCCTGGAGCCCCGGGCTCGGCGACGAGCAGTACTTC
CDR3: CAWSPGLGDEQYF
size: -
J: TRBJ2-7
V: TRBV30
D: -

DNA: TGTGCCAGCAGCTTGGGACTAGCGGGAGTCGGCGAGCAGTACTTC
CDR3: CASSLGLAGVGEQYF
size: -
J: TRBJ2-7
V: TRBV11-2
D: TRBD2

DNA: TGTGCCAGCAGCCCCCAAGGAGGGCAGCCCCAGCATTTT
CDR3: CASSPQGGQPQHF
size: few
J: TRBJ1-5
V: TRBV7-9
D: -

DNA: TGTGCCAGCTCACCCGGGACTAGCGAAAACACCGGGGAGCTGTTTTTT
CDR3: CASSPGTSENTGELFF
size: -
J: TRBJ2-2
V: TRBV18
D: TRBD2

DNA: TGCGCCAGCAGCCAACTTTGGGGAGCGAACACCGGGGAGCTGTTTTTT
CDR3: CASSQLWGANTGELFF
size: -
J: TRBJ2-2
V: TRBV4-3
D: -

DNA: TGTGCCAGCAGTGAATTGTGGGGAAATCGTGAAAAACTGTTTTTT
CDR3: CASSELWGNREKLFF
size: -
J: TRBJ1-4
V: TRBV25-1
D: -

DNA: TGTGCCAGCAGCCAGACGAGGACTAGCGGGAGTATTGTCAATGAGCAGTTCTTC
CDR3: CASSQTRTSGSIVNEQFF
size: -
J: TRBJ2-1
V: TRBV4-2
D: TRBD2

DNA: TGCGCCAGCAGCCTACGACTAGCGGGTGAAGAAGAGACCCAGTACTTC
CDR3: CASSLRLAGEEETQYF
size: -
J: TRBJ2-5
V: TRBV5-1
D: TRBD2

DNA: TGTGCCAGCACCATTCCGGGGACAGGACGGTACGAGCAGTACTTC
CDR3: CASTIPGTGRYEQYF
size: -
J: TRBJ2-7
V: TRBV28
D: TRBD1

DNA: TGTGCCAGCAGCCGTGGCTCCGGGGGTAGCACAGATACGCAGTATTTT
CDR3: CASSRGSGGSTDTQYF
size: once
J: TRBJ2-3
V: TRBV5-6
D: -

DNA: TGTGCCAGCAGTGTCCTAGCGGGGCCGAACACCGGGGAGCTGTTTTTT
CDR3: CASSVLAGPNTGELFF
size: -
J: TRBJ2-2
V: TRBV28
D: TRBD2

DNA: TGTGCCAGCAGCCAAGATCTTCGGCAGCCCCAGCATTTT
CDR3: CASSQDLRQPQHF
size: -
J: TRBJ1-5
V: TRBV4-2
D: -

DNA: TGCAGCGTTTACACTAGCGGGAGGGGCACAGATACGCAGTATTTT
CDR3: CSVYTSGRGTDTQYF
size: -
J: TRBJ2-3
V: TRBV29-1
D: TRBD2

DNA: TGTGCCAGCAGTCTGCCCCGGAGGGAGACCCAGTACTTC
CDR3: CASSLPRRETQYF
size: once
J: TRBJ2-5
V: TRBV28
D: -

DNA: TGTGCCAGCAGCCCTTACCAAACCTACGAGCAGTACTTC
CDR3: CASSPYQTYEQYF
size: -
J: TRBJ2-7
V: TRBV5-4
D: -